This T cell receptor beta chain was sequenced in a study of post-analysis software for immune sequencing data. Study as a whole: The cohort encompassed relapsing-remitting, secondary progressive and progressive-relapsing multiple sclerosis disease courses.

Study results and limitations: Versus controls, multiple sclerosis patients showed significantly lower diversity (normalized Chao1). Batch-matched samples strongly co-clustered by F measure. Compared with controls, patients had more of about 5 TRBV segments, including TRBV5-6, TRBV5-1 and TRBV20-1.

V was cut by 8 bases and J by 4 bases, with 12 bases left in between. CDR3 length equals 12 residues. Germline-derived CDR1 and CDR2 are ENHRY and SYGVKD. The TCR beta cDNA libraries carried unique molecular identifiers. Approximately 0.5 million cDNA molecules were recovered from an input of 1 to 10 million T cells. MiXCR, run by TCRdb on the PCR reads, gives a single entry per CDR3 protein. The sample consists of about 770,000 distinct CDR3 sequences, 40% to 55% of them appearing once. The table lists this clonotype with a few counts. Its specificity is unknown. The sequenced sample was blood. The TCR comes from a girl aged 5-17 years with multiple sclerosis. The J gene is TRBJ2-7, the V gene TRBV10-3; possibly TRBD1 for D (6 bases). DNA for the CDR3: TGTGCCATCTCTGAGGGGGTTTACGAGCAGTACTTC. Translated, it gives CAISEGVYEQYF.